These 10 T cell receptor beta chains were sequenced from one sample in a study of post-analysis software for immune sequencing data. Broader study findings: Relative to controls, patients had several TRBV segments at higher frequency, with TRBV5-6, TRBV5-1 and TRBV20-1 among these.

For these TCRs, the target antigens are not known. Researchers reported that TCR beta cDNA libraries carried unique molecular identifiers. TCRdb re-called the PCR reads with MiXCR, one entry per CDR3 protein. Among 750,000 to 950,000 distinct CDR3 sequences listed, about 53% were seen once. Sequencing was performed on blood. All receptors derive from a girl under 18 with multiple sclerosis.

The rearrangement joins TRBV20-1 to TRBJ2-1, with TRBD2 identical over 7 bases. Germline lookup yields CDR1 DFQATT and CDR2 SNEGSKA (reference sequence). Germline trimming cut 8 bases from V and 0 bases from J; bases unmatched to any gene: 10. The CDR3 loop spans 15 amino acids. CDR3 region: CSPPPSGISYNEQFF. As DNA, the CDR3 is TGCAGTCCTCCTCCTAGCGGAATCTCCTACAATGAGCAGTTCTTC.

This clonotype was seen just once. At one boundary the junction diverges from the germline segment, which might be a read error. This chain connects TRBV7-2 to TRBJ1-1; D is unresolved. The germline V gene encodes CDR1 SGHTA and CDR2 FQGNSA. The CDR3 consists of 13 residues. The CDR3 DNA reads TGTGCCAGCAGCTTACAGGAGAACGCTGAAGCTTTCTTT. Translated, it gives CASSLQENAEAFF.

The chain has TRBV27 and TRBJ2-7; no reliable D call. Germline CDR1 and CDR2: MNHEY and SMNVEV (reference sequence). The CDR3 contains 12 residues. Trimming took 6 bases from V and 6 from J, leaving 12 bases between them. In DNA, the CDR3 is TGTGCCAGCAGCCGCATTATGGGCGAGCAGTACTTC. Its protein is CASSRIMGEQYF.

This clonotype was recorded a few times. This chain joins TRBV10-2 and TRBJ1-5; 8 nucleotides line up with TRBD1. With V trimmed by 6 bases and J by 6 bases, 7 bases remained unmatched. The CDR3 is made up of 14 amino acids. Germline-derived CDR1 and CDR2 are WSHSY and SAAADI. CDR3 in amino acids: CASRRTDRGQPQHF. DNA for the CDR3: TGCGCCAGCAGAAGAACAGACAGGGGTCAGCCCCAGCATTTT.

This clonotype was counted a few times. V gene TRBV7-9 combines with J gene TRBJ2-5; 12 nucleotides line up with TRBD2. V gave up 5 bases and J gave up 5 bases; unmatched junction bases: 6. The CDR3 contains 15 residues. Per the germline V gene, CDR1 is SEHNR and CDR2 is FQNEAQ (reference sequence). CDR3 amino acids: CASSITSGRTETQYF. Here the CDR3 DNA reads TGTGCCAGCAGCATAACTAGCGGGAGGACCGAGACCCAGTACTTC.

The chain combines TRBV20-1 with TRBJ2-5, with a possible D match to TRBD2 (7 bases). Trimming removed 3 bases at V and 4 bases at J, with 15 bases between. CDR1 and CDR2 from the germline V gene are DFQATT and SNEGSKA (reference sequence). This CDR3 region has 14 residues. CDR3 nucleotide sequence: TGCAGTGCTAGCGCTGTCGGGGGGCGAGAGACCCAGTACTTC. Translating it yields CSASAVGGRETQYF.

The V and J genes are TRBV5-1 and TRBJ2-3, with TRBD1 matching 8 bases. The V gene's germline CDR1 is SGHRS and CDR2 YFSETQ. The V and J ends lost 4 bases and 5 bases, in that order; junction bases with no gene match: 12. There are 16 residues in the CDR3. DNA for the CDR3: TGCGCCAGCAGCCGCTTCGCTACAGGGGGGATAGATACGCAGTATTTT. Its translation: CASSRFATGGIDTQYF.

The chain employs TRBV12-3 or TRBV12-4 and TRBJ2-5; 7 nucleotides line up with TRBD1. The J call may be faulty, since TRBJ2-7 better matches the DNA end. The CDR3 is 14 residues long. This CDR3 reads CASRRQGRNYEQYF. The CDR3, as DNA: TGTGCCAGCAGGAGACAGGGTAGGAACTACGAGCAGTACTTC.

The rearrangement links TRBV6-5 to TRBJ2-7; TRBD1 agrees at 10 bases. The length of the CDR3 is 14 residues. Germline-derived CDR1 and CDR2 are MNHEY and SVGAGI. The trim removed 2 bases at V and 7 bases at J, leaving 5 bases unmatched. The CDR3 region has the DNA TGTGCCAGCAGTTACAGTGACAGGGGGCTGGAGCAGTACTTC. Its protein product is CASSYSDRGLEQYF.

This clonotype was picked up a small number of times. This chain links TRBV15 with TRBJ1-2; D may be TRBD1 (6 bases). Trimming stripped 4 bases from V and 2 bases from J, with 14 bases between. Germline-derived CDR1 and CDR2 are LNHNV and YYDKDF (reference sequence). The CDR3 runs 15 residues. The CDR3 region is CATSTQYGQNYGYTF. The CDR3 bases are TGTGCCACCAGCACTCAGTACGGACAGAACTATGGCTACACCTTC.